Listed below are T cell receptor beta chains from one sample, sequenced in a study of blood T cell repertoires in COVID-19. The method was immunoSEQ multiplex PCR; TCRdb's version includes in-frame clones alone and lacks a portion of them. The data show 40,000 to 65,000 clones, just over 85% seen once. The sequenced sample consisted of peripheral blood. All receptors come from a man aged 65-85 years with active COVID-19. Both conserved end residues are part of each CDR3. The D gene is left open where the match is weak. Clone size is given for some rows only: seen once, a few or many times, or a class if the clone is expanded.

v_call	d_call	j_call	clone_size	cdr3_aa	cdr3_nt
TRBV18	TRBD1	TRBJ2-1	-	CASSPSTGGISEQFF	TGTGCCAGCTCACCTTCGACAGGGGGTATAAGTGAGCAGTTCTTC
TRBV30	-	TRBJ2-5	-	CAWSEGVKETQYF	TGTGCCTGGAGTGAAGGGGTTAAGGAGACCCAGTACTTC
TRBV6-2/TRBV6-3	-	TRBJ2-4	-	CASRPTGTKNIQYF	TGTGCCAGCAGACCTACAGGGACCAAAAACATTCAGTACTTC
TRBV7-2	-	TRBJ2-1	-	CASSLHQGFTYNEQFF	TGTGCCAGCAGCTTACATCAGGGGTTCACCTACAATGAGCAGTTCTTC
TRBV3-1/TRBV3-2	TRBD2	TRBJ2-2	-	CASSRLPGSGVLWGTGELFF	TGTGCCAGCAGCCGCCTGCCCGGAAGCGGGGTTCTTTGGGGCACCGGGGAGCTGTTTTTT
TRBV5-1	TRBD1	TRBJ1-6	-	CASSSGTGGRNSPLHF	TGCGCCAGCAGCTCCGGGACAGGGGGCCGAAATTCACCCCTCCACTTT
TRBV11-3	TRBD2	TRBJ2-1	-	CASSHSLAGAGNEQFF	TGTGCCAGCAGCCACAGTCTAGCGGGGGCGGGCAATGAGCAGTTCTTC
TRBV5-5	TRBD1	TRBJ2-6	-	CASSLLGQGASGANVLTF	TGTGCCAGCAGCTTGTTAGGGCAGGGGGCCTCTGGGGCCAACGTCCTGACTTTC
TRBV19	TRBD2	TRBJ2-3	-	CASSAGVGTDTQYF	TGTGCCAGTAGTGCGGGGGTGGGCACAGATACGCAGTATTTT
TRBV7-3	-	TRBJ2-6	-	CASSFGQGSGANVLTF	TGTGCCAGCAGCTTCGGGCAGGGCTCTGGGGCCAACGTCCTGACTTTC
TRBV6-5	TRBD1	TRBJ1-2	-	CASVGVGTGFGYTF	TGTGCCAGCGTTGGGGTCGGGACAGGGTTTGGCTACACCTTC
TRBV24-1	-	TRBJ1-2	-	CATSDQGYGYTF	TGTGCCACCAGTGACCAGGGCTATGGCTACACCTTC
TRBV9	TRBD1	TRBJ1-2	-	CASSVVSTGGSYGYTF	TGTGCCAGCAGCGTAGTATCGACAGGGGGATCCTATGGCTACACCTTC
TRBV19	TRBD1	TRBJ2-5	-	CASSIRGETQYF	TGTGCCAGTAGTATCAGGGGGGAGACCCAGTACTTC
TRBV5-4	-	TRBJ1-6	-	CASSLAEGRDSPLHF	TGTGCCAGCAGCTTGGCGGAAGGGAGGGATTCACCCCTCCACTTT
TRBV9	-	TRBJ1-1	-	CASSPTGTQNTEAFF	TGTGCCAGCAGCCCAACCGGGACACAGAACACTGAAGCTTTCTTT
TRBV5-1	TRBD2	TRBJ2-5	-	CASSPSGGPQETQYF	TGCGCCAGCAGCCCCTCGGGGGGGCCCCAAGAGACCCAGTACTTC
TRBV7-8	-	TRBJ1-2	-	CASSPSRGTFNYGYTF	TGTGCCAGCAGCCCCTCGAGGGGGACCTTTAACTATGGCTACACCTTC
TRBV19	TRBD1	TRBJ2-3	-	CASSYGQGETDTQYF	TGTGCCAGTAGTTATGGACAGGGGGAAACAGATACGCAGTATTTT
TRBV4-2	-	TRBJ2-1	-	CASSQASGNEQFF	TGTGCCAGCAGCCAAGCATCCGGCAATGAGCAGTTCTTC
TRBV6-1	TRBD1	TRBJ2-2	-	CASSERLAGGSGELFF	TGTGCCAGCAGTGAACGGTTGGCAGGGGGCTCCGGGGAGCTGTTTTTT
TRBV6-5	TRBD1	TRBJ1-4	-	CASLPGTGMREKLFF	TGTGCCAGCCTTCCCGGGACAGGGATGAGGGAAAAACTGTTTTTT
TRBV10-3	-	TRBJ2-7	-	CATAGRGPSYEQYF	TGTGCCACCGCTGGCAGGGGCCCCTCCTACGAGCAGTACTTC
TRBV24-1	TRBD2	TRBJ2-7	-	CATSEPGLAGGPHEQYF	TGTGCCACCAGTGAACCGGGACTAGCGGGGGGGCCCCACGAGCAGTACTTC
TRBV9	-	TRBJ2-5	-	CASSVGALGGQETQYF	TGTGCCAGCAGCGTAGGGGCGTTGGGGGGTCAAGAGACCCAGTACTTC
TRBV5-1	-	TRBJ1-6	-	CASSSLGANSPLHF	TGCGCCAGCAGCTCCTTGGGGGCCAATTCACCCCTCCACTTT
TRBV4-3	-	TRBJ2-1	-	CASSQVLSDNEQFF	TGCGCCAGCAGCCAAGTACTTTCGGACAATGAGCAGTTCTTC
TRBV19	-	TRBJ2-7	-	CASAPHRSSYEQYF	TGTGCCAGTGCGCCCCACAGAAGCTCCTACGAGCAGTACTTC
TRBV7-8	TRBD2	TRBJ2-1	-	CASSSQTGLYNEQFF	TGTGCCAGCAGCTCCCAAACGGGACTATACAATGAGCAGTTCTTC
TRBV19	TRBD1	TRBJ2-6	-	CASSSRPGRGRSGANVLTF	TGTGCCAGTAGTTCCCGGCCGGGCAGGGGGAGATCTGGGGCCAACGTCCTGACTTTC
TRBV2	-	TRBJ2-1	-	CASSAEINEQFF	TGTGCCAGCAGTGCGGAGATTAATGAGCAGTTCTTC
TRBV5-4	TRBD2	TRBJ2-7	once	CASSLKTSGPTYEQYF	TGTGCCAGCAGCTTGAAAACTAGCGGCCCTACCTACGAGCAGTACTTC
TRBV2	-	TRBJ1-1	-	CASAGGRSTEAFF	TGTGCCAGCGCGGGGGGGCGGTCCACTGAAGCTTTCTTT
TRBV19	-	TRBJ1-5	few	CASSMRVNQPQHF	TGTGCCAGTAGTATGAGGGTCAATCAGCCCCAGCATTTT
TRBV4-3	TRBD1	TRBJ1-1	once	CASSQDRGNTEAFF	TGCGCCAGCAGCCAGGACAGGGGGAACACTGAAGCTTTCTTT
TRBV7-8	-	TRBJ2-2	-	CASLRGLNTGELFF	TGTGCCAGCTTAAGAGGGCTTAACACCGGGGAGCTGTTTTTT
TRBV9	TRBD2	TRBJ2-3	-	CASSHPRSGGRTDTQYF	TGTGCCAGCAGCCATCCCCGGTCGGGGGGGCGCACAGATACGCAGTATTTT
TRBV6-6	TRBD2	TRBJ2-7	once	CASSTGTRFNEQYF	TGTGCCAGCAGTACAGGGACTAGATTCAACGAGCAGTACTTC
TRBV19	-	TRBJ1-3	-	CASSIYRTIYF	TGTGCCAGTAGTATATATCGCACCATATATTTT
TRBV2	TRBD2	TRBJ2-1	-	CASRPYLAGVDNEQFF	TGTGCCAGCAGACCGTACCTAGCGGGGGTTGACAATGAGCAGTTCTTC
TRBV9	-	TRBJ1-2	-	CASSVDEVTGYTF	TGTGCCAGCAGCGTAGACGAGGTTACTGGCTACACCTTC
TRBV7-9	TRBD2	TRBJ2-3	-	CASRLLLAGLSDTQYF	TGTGCCAGCAGACTGTTACTAGCGGGGTTGTCGGATACGCAGTATTTT
TRBV5-6	TRBD1	TRBJ1-2	-	CASSLDPDRGGYTF	TGTGCCAGCAGCTTGGATCCCGACAGGGGTGGCTACACCTTC
TRBV10-3	TRBD2	TRBJ2-1	-	CAISASGGVYEQFF	TGTGCCATCAGCGCTAGCGGGGGGGTGTATGAGCAGTTCTTC
TRBV6-6	TRBD1	TRBJ1-3	-	CASRGQGSGNTIYF	TGTGCCAGCCGCGGACAGGGCTCTGGAAACACCATATATTTT
TRBV6-1	-	TRBJ1-5	few	CASSELVAQPQHF	TGTGCCAGCAGTGAATTGGTGGCTCAGCCCCAGCATTTT
TRBV20-1	-	TRBJ1-2	-	CSARVGVGYTF	TGCAGTGCTAGAGTAGGGGTCGGCTACACCTTC
TRBV7-2	-	TRBJ1-2	-	CASSAGQWTVYGYTF	TGTGCCAGCAGCGCCGGACAGTGGACCGTCTATGGCTACACCTTC
TRBV7-2	TRBD1	TRBJ1-3	-	CASSALPGGQGENTIYF	TGTGCCAGCAGCGCTTTGCCTGGAGGGCAGGGGGAAAACACCATATATTTT
TRBV3-1/TRBV3-2	TRBD1	TRBJ1-3	-	CASSLGQGSGNTIYF	TGTGCCAGCAGTCTCGGACAGGGTTCTGGAAACACCATATATTTT
TRBV6-2/TRBV6-3	-	TRBJ2-7	-	CASSYSKGVDGVLSYEQYF	TGTGCCAGCAGTTACTCGAAGGGGGTTGACGGCGTCCTCTCCTACGAGCAGTACTTC
TRBV6-5	-	TRBJ1-5	-	CAGSFDGRAGQPQHF	TGTGCCGGCTCCTTTGACGGTCGGGCGGGTCAGCCCCAGCATTTT
TRBV4-3	TRBD1	TRBJ2-5	-	CASSQERDSQETQYF	TGCGCCAGCAGCCAAGAAAGGGACAGCCAAGAGACCCAGTACTTC
TRBV6-5	TRBD1	TRBJ1-6	few	CASSSGQGRGSPLHF	TGTGCCAGCAGTTCCGGACAGGGAAGGGGCTCACCCCTCCACTTT
TRBV11-3	-	TRBJ2-5	-	CASSFRLTKSGQYF	TGTGCCAGCAGCTTTCGGCTTACCAAGTCGGGCCAGTACTTC
TRBV19	TRBD1	TRBJ1-4	-	CASSVTGGGEKLFF	TGTGCCAGTAGTGTGACAGGGGGTGGTGAAAAACTGTTTTTT
TRBV9	TRBD1	TRBJ2-4	once	CASSVQGETIQYF	TGTGCCAGCAGCGTTCAGGGGGAGACCATTCAGTACTTC
TRBV5-5	-	TRBJ1-6	few	CASSLTLTYNSPLHF	TGTGCCAGCAGCTTGACTCTAACCTATAATTCACCCCTCCACTTT
TRBV4-3	-	TRBJ1-4	-	CASSQDQPGTNEKLFF	TGCGCCAGCAGCCAAGATCAGCCAGGTACTAATGAAAAACTGTTTTTT
TRBV21-1	-	TRBJ1-5	-	CASSKAQGSGNQPQHF	TGTGCCAGCAGCAAAGCACAGGGCTCGGGCAATCAGCCCCAGCATTTT